The clone carrying this T cell receptor beta chain was counted a few times. The data originate from a study of blood T cell repertoires in COVID-19. In the study overall: The United States, Italy and Spain provided the acute and convalescent COVID-19 samples.

V lost 3 bases and J lost 1; bases outside the gene matches: 2. The CDR3 has 16 amino acids. The germline V gene has CDR1 SGHDT and CDR2 YYEEEE. In the authors' methods: Reference gene primer amplification gave nucleated cell count estimates. Only in-frame clones appear in the TCRdb table, and some are missing; sequencing was by immunoSEQ multiplex PCR. V, J and clone size reflect that table, while D and trimming were determined from the DNA. This sample has around 60,000 clones, with more than 60% found just once. This sequence joins TRBV5-6 and TRBJ1-6; 9 nucleotides match TRBD1. The sequencing input was peripheral blood. The sequence derives from a woman between 45 and 65 years old with active or convalescent COVID-19. CDR3 DNA: TGTGCCAGCAGCTGGACAGGGGAGTCCTATAATTCACCCCTCCACTTT. This codes for CASSWTGESYNSPLHF.